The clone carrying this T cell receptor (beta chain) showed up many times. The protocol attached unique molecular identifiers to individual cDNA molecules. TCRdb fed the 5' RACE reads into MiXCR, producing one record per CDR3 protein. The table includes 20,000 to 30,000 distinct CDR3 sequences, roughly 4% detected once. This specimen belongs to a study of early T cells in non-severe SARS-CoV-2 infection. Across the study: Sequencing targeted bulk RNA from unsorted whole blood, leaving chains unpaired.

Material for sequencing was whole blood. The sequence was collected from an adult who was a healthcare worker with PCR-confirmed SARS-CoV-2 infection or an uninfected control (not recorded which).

The CDR3 DNA sequence: TGTGCCAGCAGTCTTCGGGACAGGTGGGAAGGCTCACCCCTCCACTTT. It is translated as CASSLRDRWEGSPLHF. This rearrangement joins TRBV7-9 to TRBJ1-6; 8 positions agree with TRBD1. CDR1 is SEHNR, CDR2 FQNEAQ, per germline (reference sequence). The J segment lost 10 bases and the V segment lost 6 bases, leaving 14 bases of the junction unmatched. CDR3 length equals 16 residues.